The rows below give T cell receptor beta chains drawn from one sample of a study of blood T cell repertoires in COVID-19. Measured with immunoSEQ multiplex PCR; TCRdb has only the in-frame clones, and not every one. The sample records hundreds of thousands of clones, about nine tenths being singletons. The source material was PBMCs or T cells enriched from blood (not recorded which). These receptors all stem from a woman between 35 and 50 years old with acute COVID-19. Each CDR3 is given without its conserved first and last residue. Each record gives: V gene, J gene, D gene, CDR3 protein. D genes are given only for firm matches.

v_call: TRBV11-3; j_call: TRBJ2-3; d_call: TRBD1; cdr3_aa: ASSSGQGANTDTQY
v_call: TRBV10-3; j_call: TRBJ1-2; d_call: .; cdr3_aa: AISQGNYGYT
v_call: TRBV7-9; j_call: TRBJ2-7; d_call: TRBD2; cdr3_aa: ASSLASGESYEQY
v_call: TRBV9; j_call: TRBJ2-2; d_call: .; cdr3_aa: ASKLSEHTGELF
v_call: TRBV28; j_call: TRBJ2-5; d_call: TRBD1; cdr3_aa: ASSTGTEEKETQY
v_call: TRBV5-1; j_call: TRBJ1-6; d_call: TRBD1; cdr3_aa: ASSVGQGDSPLH
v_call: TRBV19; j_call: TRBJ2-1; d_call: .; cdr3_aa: ASGTPSSYNEQF
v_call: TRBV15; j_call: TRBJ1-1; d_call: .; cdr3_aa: ATSRALTVNTEAF
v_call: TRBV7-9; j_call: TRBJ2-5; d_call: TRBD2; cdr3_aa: ASSPPAGVETQY
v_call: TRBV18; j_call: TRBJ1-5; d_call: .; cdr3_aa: ASSPTDSYNQPQH
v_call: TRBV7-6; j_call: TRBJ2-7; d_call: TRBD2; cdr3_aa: ASSLEGVVAGAYEQY
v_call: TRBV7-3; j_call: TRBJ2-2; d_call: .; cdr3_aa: ASSTDTGELF
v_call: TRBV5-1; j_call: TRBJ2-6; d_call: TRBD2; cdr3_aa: ASSLTSGTGANVLT
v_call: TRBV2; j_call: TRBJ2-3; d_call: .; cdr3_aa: ASQGGTDTQY
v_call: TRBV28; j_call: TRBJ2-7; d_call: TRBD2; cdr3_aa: ASSLPTSGRIEQY
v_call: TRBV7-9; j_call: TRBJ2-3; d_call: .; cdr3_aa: ASSLGGREYTDTQY
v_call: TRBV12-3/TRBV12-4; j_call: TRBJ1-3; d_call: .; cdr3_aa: ASSSGNTIY